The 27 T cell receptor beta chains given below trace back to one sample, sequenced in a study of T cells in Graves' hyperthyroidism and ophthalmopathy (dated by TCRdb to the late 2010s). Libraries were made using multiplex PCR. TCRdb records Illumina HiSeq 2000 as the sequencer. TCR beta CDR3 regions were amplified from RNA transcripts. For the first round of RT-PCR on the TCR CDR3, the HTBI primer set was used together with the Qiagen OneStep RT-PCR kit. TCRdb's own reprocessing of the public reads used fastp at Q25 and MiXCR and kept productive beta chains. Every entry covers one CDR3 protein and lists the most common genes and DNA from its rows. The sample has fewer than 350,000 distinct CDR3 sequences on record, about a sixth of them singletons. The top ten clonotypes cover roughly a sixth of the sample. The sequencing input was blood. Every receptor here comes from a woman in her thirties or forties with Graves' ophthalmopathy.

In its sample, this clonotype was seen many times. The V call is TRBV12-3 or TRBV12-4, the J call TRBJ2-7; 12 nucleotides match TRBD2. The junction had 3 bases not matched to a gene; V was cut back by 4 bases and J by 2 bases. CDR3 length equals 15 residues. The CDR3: CASSSRTSGTYEQYF. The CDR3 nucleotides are TGTGCCAGCAGTTCAAGGACTAGCGGGACCTACGAGCAGTACTTC.

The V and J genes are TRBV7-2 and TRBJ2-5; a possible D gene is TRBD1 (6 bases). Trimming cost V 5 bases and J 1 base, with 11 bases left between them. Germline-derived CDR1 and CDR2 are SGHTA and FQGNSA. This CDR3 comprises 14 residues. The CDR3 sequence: CASSQQGRQETQYF. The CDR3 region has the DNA TGTGCCAGCAGCCAACAGGGCCGCCAAGAGACCCAGTACTTC.

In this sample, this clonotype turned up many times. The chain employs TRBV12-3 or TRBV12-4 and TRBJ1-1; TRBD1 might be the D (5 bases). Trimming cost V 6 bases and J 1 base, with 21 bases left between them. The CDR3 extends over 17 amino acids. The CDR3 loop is CASRPGTLQRKNTEAFF. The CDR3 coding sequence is TGTGCCAGCAGACCCGGGACCCTCCAACGGAAGAACACTGAAGCTTTCTTT.

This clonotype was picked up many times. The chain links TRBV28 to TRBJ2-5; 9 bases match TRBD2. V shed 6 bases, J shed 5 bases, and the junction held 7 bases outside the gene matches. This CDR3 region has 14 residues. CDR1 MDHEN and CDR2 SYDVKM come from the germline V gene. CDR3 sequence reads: CASRGGRALETQYF. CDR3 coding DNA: TGTGCCAGCAGGGGCGGGAGGGCCTTGGAGACCCAGTACTTC.

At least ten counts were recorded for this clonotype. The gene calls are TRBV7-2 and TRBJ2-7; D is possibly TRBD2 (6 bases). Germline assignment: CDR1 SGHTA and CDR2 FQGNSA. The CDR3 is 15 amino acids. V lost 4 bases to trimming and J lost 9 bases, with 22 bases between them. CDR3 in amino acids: CASSSTGLPSSRQYF. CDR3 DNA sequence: TGTGCCAGCAGCTCCACGGGACTCCCCTCCTCTCGGCAGTACTTC.

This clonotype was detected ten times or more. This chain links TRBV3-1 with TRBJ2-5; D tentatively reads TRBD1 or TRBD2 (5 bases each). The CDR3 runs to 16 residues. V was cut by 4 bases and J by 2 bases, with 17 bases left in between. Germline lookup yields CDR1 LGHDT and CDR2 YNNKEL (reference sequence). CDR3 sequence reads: CASSPPTSWGQETQYF. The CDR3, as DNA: TGTGCCAGCAGCCCCCCAACCAGTTGGGGGCAAGAGACCCAGTACTTC.

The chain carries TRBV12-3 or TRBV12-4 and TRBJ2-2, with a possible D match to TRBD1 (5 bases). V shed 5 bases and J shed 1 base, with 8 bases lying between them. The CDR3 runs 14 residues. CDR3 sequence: CASSKTGNTGELFF. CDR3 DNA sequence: TGTGCCAGCAGTAAAACAGGGAACACCGGGGAGCTGTTTTTT.

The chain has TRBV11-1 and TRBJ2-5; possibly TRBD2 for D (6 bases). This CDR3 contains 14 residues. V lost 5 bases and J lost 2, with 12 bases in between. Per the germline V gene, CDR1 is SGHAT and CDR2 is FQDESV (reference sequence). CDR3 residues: CASSPEAGQETQYF. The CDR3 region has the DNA TGTGCCAGCAGCCCCGAGGCGGGACAAGAGACCCAGTACTTC. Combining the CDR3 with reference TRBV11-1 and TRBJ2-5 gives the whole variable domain EAEVAQSPRYKITEKSQAVAFWCDPISGHATLYWYRQILGQGPELLVQFQDESVVDDSQLPKDRFSAERLKGVDSTLKIQPAELGDSAMYLCASSPEAGQETQYFGPGTRLLVL.

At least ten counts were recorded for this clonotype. For the CDR3, the DNA is TGCGCCAGCAGCCAAGTCAATGACCGCTCCTACGAGCAGTACTTC. It is translated as CASSQVNDRSYEQYF. The V and J genes are TRBV4-1 and TRBJ2-7; unclear D gene. The CDR3 sequence is 15 residues long. V gave up 1 base and J gave up 0 bases, with 10 bases separating them. Germline V gene lookup returns CDR1 MGHRA and CDR2 YSYEKL.

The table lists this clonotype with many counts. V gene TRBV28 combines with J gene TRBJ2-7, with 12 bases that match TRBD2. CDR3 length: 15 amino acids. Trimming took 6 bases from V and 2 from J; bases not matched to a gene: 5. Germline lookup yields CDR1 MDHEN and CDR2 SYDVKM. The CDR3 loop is CASRLGLAGTYEQYF. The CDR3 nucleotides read TGTGCCAGCAGGCTCGGACTAGCGGGGACCTACGAGCAGTACTTC. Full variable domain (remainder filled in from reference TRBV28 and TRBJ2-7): DVKVTQSSRYLVKRTGEKVFLECVQDMDHENMFWYRQDPGLGLRLIYFSYDVKMKEKGDIPEGYSVSREKKERFSLILESASTNQTSMYLCASRLGLAGTYEQYFGPGTRLTVT.

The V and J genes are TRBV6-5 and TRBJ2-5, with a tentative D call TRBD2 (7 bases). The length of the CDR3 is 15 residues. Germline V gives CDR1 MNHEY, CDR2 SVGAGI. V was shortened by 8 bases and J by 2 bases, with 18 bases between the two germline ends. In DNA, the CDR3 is TGTGCCAGCGGTAGGGGGGGCGGGGGTCAAGAGACCCAGTACTTC. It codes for CASGRGGGGQETQYF.

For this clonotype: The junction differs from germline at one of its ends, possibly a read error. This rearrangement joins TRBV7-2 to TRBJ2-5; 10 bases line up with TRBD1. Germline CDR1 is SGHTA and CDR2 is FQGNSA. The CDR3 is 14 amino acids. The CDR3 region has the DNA TGTGCCAGCTGCTTCGGGACAGGGGTAGAGTCCCAGTACTTC. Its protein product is CASCFGTGVESQYF.

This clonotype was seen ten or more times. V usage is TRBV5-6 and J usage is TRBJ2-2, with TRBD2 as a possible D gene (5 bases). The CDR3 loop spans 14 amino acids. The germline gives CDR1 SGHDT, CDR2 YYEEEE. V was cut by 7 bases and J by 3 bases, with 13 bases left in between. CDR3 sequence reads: CASRPLEDTGELFF. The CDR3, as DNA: TGTGCCAGCCGTCCACTAGAGGACACCGGGGAGCTGTTTTTT.

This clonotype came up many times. This chain's CDR3 is CASSYSTGTGAGNTIYF. CDR3 in DNA: TGTGCCAGCAGTTACTCGACCGGGACAGGTGCTGGAAACACCATATATTTT. The chain joins TRBV6-2 or TRBV6-3 to TRBJ1-3; 8 nucleotides agree with TRBD1. V was pared by 0 bases and J by 2 bases, with 6 bases of the junction left unmatched. The V gene's germline CDR1 is MNHEY and CDR2 SVGEGT. This CDR3 spans 17 amino acids.

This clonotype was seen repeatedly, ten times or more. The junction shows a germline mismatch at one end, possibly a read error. CDR3 amino acids: CASNYLPGLAGDFVNTGELFF. CDR3 in DNA: TGTGCCAGCAATTACTTACCGGGACTAGCGGGGGACTTTGTAAACACCGGGGAGCTGTTTTTT. The chain combines TRBV6-5 with TRBJ2-2, with 14 bases that match TRBD2. Germline V CDR1 and CDR2: MNHEY, SVGAGI. The CDR3 sequence is 21 residues long.

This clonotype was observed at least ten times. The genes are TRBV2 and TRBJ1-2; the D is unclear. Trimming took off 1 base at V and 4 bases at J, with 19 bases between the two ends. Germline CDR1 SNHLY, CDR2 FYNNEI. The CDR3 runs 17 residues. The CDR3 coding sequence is TGTGCCAGCAGTGAAGGGCTGGCGGCAAGTAGGTCCTATGGCTACACCTTC. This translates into CASSEGLAASRSYGYTF.

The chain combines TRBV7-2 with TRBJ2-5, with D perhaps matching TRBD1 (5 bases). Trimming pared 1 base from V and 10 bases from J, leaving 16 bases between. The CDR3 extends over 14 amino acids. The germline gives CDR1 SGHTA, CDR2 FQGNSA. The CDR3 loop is CASSLEYRTNDQYF. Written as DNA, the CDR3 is TGTGCCAGCAGCTTAGAGTACAGGACAAACGACCAGTACTTC. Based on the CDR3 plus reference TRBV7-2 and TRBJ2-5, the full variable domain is GAGVSQSPSNKVTEKGKDVELRCDPISGHTALYWYRQSLGQGLEFLIYFQGNSAPDKSGLPSDRFSAERTGGSVSTLTIQRTQQEDSAVYLCASSLEYRTNDQYFGPGTRLLVL.

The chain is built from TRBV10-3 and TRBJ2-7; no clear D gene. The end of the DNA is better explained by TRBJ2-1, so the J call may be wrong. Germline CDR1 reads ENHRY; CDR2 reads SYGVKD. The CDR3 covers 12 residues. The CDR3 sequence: CAIILSSYEQFF. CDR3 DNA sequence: TGTGCCATCATCCTGTCGAGCTACGAGCAGTTCTTC.

CDR3 nucleotide sequence: TGCAGCGTGAGCCAATACAGCCAACTAGCCAAAAACATTCAGTACTTC. The encoded protein is CSVSQYSQLAKNIQYF. The rearrangement uses TRBV29-1 and TRBJ2-4, with D hard to call. The CDR3 runs to 16 residues. Germline V gene lookup returns CDR1 SQVTM and CDR2 ANQGSEA. Trimming cost V 6 bases and J 0 bases, with 18 bases left between them.

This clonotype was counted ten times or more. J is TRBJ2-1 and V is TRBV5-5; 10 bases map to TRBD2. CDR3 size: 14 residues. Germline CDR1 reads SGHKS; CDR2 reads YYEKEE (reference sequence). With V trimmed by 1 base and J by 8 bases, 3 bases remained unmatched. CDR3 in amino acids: CASSLLAGAHEQFF. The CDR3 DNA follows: TGTGCCAGCAGCTTGCTAGCGGGAGCCCATGAGCAGTTCTTC.

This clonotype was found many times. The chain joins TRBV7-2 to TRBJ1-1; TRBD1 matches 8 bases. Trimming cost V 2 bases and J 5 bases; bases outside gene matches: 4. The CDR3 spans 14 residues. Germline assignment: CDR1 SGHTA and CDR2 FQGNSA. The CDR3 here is CASSLQGARTEAFF. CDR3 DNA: TGTGCCAGCAGCTTACAGGGGGCGAGGACTGAAGCTTTCTTT.

The CDR3 DNA sequence: TGCTCCGGGGGACAGCACCAAGAGACCCAGTACTTC. As protein: CSGGQHQETQYF. V is TRBV29-1 and J is TRBJ2-5; perhaps TRBD1 as D (7 bases). In germline, CDR1 is SQVTM, CDR2 ANQGSEA. The CDR3 covers 12 residues. The entire variable domain, with the rest obtained from reference TRBV29-1 and TRBJ2-5, is as follows: SAVISQKPSRDICQRGTSLTIQCQVDSQVTMMFWYRQQPGQSLTLIATANQGSEATYESGFVIDKFPISRPNLTFSTLTVSNMSPEDSSIYLCSGGQHQETQYFGPGTRLLVL.

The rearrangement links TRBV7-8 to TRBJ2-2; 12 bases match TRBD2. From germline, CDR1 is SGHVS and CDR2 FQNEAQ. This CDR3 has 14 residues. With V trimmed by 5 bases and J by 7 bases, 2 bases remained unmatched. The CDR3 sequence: CASSELAGGGELFF. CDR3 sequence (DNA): TGTGCCAGCAGCGAACTAGCGGGAGGCGGGGAGCTGTTTTTT.

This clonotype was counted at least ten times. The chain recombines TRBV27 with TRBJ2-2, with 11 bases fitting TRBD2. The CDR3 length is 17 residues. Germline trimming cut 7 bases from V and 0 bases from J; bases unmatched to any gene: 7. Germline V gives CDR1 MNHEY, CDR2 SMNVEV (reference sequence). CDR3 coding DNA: TGTGCCAGCAATCGGGCGGGACTAGCGGCGAACACCGGGGAGCTGTTTTTT. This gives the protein CASNRAGLAANTGELFF.

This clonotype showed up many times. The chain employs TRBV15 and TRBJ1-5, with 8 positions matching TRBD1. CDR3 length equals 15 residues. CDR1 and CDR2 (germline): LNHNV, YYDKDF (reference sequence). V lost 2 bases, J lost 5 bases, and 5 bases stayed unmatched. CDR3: CATSRNPGQDQPQHF. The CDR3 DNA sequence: TGTGCCACCAGCAGAAATCCGGGACAGGATCAGCCCCAGCATTTT.

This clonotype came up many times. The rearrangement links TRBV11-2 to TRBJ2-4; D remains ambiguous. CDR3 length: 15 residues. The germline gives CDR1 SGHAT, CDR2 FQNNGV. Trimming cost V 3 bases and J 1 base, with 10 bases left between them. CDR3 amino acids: CASSFSGAAKNIQYF. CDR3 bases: TGTGCCAGCAGCTTCTCAGGCGCTGCCAAAAACATTCAGTACTTC.

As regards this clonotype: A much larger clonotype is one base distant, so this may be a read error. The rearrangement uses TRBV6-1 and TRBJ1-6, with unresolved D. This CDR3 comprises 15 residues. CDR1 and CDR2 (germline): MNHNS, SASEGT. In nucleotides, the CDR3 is TGTGCCAGCAGGCCCGGAAGCTCCTATAATTCACCCTTCCACTTT. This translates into CASRPGSSYNSPFHF.